One TCR beta chain is described in this entry. Its matching antigen is unknown. TCRdb reprocessed the RACE reads via MiXCR and lists one record per CDR3 protein. The table shows approximately 80,000 distinct CDR3 sequences, with more than 10% occurring only once. These data are taken from a study of human T cells and chemical hapten exposure. Study-wide findings and caveats: High-frequency TCRs, those above 1 in 1000, stayed the same after DPC sensitization. There was alopecia in the donors, so their immune response may differ from that of healthy people.

Per germline, CDR1 MNHEY and CDR2 SVGAGI. With V trimmed by 6 bases and J by 5 bases, 11 bases remained unmatched. The CDR3 consists of 15 residues. Time point described: patch test 3, about 24 weeks after DPC sensitization. Noted treatment: therapeutic diphenylcyclopropenone sensitization with weekly scalp DPC. The specimen comprised whole blood, sampled in connection with sensitization to the hapten diphenylcyclopropenone (DPC). The V and J genes are TRBV6-5 and TRBJ1-2; TRBD1 aligns across 8 bases. This receptor was taken from a woman in her forties or fifties with alopecia areata. Some clones in this sample may be carry-over from other donors' samples. CDR3 in amino acids: CASRGGQGAPYGYTF. CDR3 sequence (DNA): TGTGCCAGCAGGGGTGGACAGGGAGCCCCGTATGGCTACACCTTC.